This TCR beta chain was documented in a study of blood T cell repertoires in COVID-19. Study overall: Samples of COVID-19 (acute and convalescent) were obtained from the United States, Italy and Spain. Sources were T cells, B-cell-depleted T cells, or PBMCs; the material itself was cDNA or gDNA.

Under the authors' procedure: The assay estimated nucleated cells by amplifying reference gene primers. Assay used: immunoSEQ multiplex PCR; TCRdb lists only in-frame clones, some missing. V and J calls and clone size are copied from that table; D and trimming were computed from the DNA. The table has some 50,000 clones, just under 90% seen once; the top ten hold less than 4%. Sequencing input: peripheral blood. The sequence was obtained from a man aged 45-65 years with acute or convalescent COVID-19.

CDR3 region: CASSLGWGGGNQPQHF. CDR3 bases: TGTGCCAGCAGTTTAGGTTGGGGGGGCGGCAATCAGCCCCAGCATTTT. This sequence joins TRBV28 and TRBJ1-5, with D tentatively TRBD1 (6 bases). The V end lost 2 bases, the J end lost 2 bases, and 13 bases lay between the germline ends. Germline V gene data show CDR1 as MDHEN and CDR2 as SYDVKM. This CDR3 contains 16 residues.